This T cell receptor beta chain originates from a study of blood T cell repertoires in COVID-19. Looking at the study overall: From the United States, Italy and Spain came samples of acute and convalescent COVID-19. T cells, B-cell-depleted T cells, or PBMCs supplied cDNA or gDNA.

The CDR3 totals 11 residues. Germline CDR1 and CDR2: MNHEY and SMNVEV (reference sequence). V was clipped by 7 bases and J by 11 bases, with 14 bases between them. In the original analysis: Amplification of reference gene primers was used by the study to estimate nucleated cell counts. TCRdb keeps only in-frame clones here, not all; method: immunoSEQ multiplex PCR. The D gene and trimming were derived from the DNA, and the V and J assignments and clone size from that table. The sample holds roughly 240,000 clones, around 85% seen once. Participants' own reports of clinical history determined their cohort assignment.

This clonotype originated in a woman aged 50 to 60 with acute COVID-19. Sequences were obtained from PBMCs or T cells enriched from blood (not recorded which). The chain is built from TRBV27 and TRBJ1-1; a weak D match, TRBD1 (6 bases). The DNA for the CDR3 is TGTGCCAGCAAAAACAGGGAGAATGCTTTCTTT. Protein sequence: CASKNRENAFF.